This T cell receptor (beta chain) was sequenced in a study of blood T cell repertoires in COVID-19. The sample holds one count of this clone. Repertoires were generated with immunoSEQ multiplex PCR, while TCRdb's copy carries only in-frame clones and drops some. The sample has some 260,000 clones, about 90% seen once; the top ten hold 3% to 3.5%. This CDR3 is built from 15 residues. Between the trimmed V and J ends, which lost 5 bases and 0 bases, there was a span of 14 bases. Germline V CDR1 and CDR2: SGDLS, YYNGEE. The rearrangement uses TRBV9 and TRBJ1-2; D is undetermined. The sample taken for sequencing was peripheral blood. The receptor was derived from a young man with active or convalescent COVID-19. The CDR3: CASSVITAANYGYTF. CDR3 coding DNA: TGTGCCAGCAGTGTTATTACAGCAGCTAACTATGGCTACACCTTC.